These T cell receptor beta chains were read from a single sample in a study of a mutant IDH1 vaccine in newly diagnosed glioma. Here immunoSEQ multiplex PCR was the method, and the copy in TCRdb shows in-frame clones only, minus some. The sample records fewer than 75,000 clones, approximately 84% being singletons. Antigen specificity for these receptors is unknown. The sequencing here drew on PBMCs, taken from a glioma patient whose treatment included an IDH1 peptide vaccine. The source of these receptors is a woman between 50 and 59 years old with glioma. Each CDR3 is given with its conserved first and last residue. The D gene is left open where the match is weak. The size of a clone is reported for some rows only, either as once, few or many, or as a class for expanded clones.

clone size	V gene	D gene	J gene	CDR3 protein	CDR3 DNA
NA	TRBV19	TRBD1	TRBJ1-5	CASSISQGGGNQPQHF	TGTGCCAGTAGTATATCGCAGGGGGGCGGGAATCAGCCCCAGCATTTT
NA	TRBV13	NA	TRBJ2-7	CASSPEGTPYEQYF	TGTGCCAGCAGCCCCGAGGGAACCCCCTACGAGCAGTACTTC
NA	TRBV27	TRBD2	TRBJ2-3	CASGPSGGADTQYF	TGTGCCAGCGGGCCTAGCGGGGGTGCAGATACGCAGTATTTT
NA	TRBV7-8	NA	TRBJ1-5	CASSLGVVRDQPQHF	TGTGCCAGCAGCTTAGGGGTTGTGAGGGATCAGCCCCAGCATTTT
NA	TRBV27	NA	TRBJ1-5	CASSLSMMGNQPQHF	TGTGCCAGCAGTTTATCGATGATGGGCAATCAGCCCCAGCATTTT
NA	TRBV5-1	NA	TRBJ2-2	CASSLDRTNTGELFF	TGCGCCAGCAGCTTGGACCGCACGAACACCGGGGAGCTGTTTTTT
once	TRBV25-1	NA	TRBJ1-2	CASSETGYTF	TGTGCCAGCAGTGAGACGGGCTACACCTTC
NA	TRBV4-2	TRBD1	TRBJ2-2	CASSHSLPTGWDTNTGELFF	TGTGCCAGCAGCCACTCCCTCCCGACAGGGTGGGACACGAACACCGGGGAGCTGTTTTTT
NA	TRBV5-6	NA	TRBJ2-3	CASSFGTAEDTQYF	TGTGCCAGCAGCTTCGGGACCGCAGAAGATACGCAGTATTTT
NA	TRBV27	NA	TRBJ1-4	CASSLGSGVNEKLFF	TGTGCCAGCAGTCTGGGATCCGGGGTAAATGAAAAACTGTTTTTT
NA	TRBV5-1	NA	TRBJ2-3	CASSSRWERTDTQYF	TGCGCCAGCAGCTCTCGGTGGGAAAGAACAGATACGCAGTATTTT
once	TRBV29-1	NA	TRBJ2-5	CSAKETQYF	TGCAGCGCTAAAGAGACCCAGTACTTC
NA	TRBV19	NA	TRBJ1-2	CASSIRMGDGYTF	TGTGCCAGTAGTATCCGCATGGGCGATGGCTACACCTTC
NA	TRBV7-6	TRBD1	TRBJ1-3	CASSPTGTSGNTIYF	TGTGCCAGCAGCCCGACAGGGACCTCTGGAAACACCATATATTTT
NA	TRBV7-9	TRBD2	TRBJ2-3	CASSLGASGNTDTQYF	TGTGCCAGCAGCTTAGGGGCTAGCGGTAACACAGATACGCAGTATTTT
NA	TRBV6-1	NA	TRBJ2-7	CASSEGQGDEQYF	TGTGCCAGCAGTGAGGGGCAGGGTGACGAGCAGTACTTC
NA	TRBV9	NA	TRBJ1-1	CASSPRVIEAFF	TGTGCCAGCAGCCCCCGGGTTATTGAAGCTTTCTTT
NA	TRBV27	TRBD1	TRBJ1-1	CASSDRDSTEAFF	TGTGCCAGCAGTGACAGGGATAGCACTGAAGCTTTCTTT
NA	TRBV4-1	NA	TRBJ2-3	CASTTGETDTQYF	TGCGCCAGTACCACGGGGGAAACAGATACGCAGTATTTT
once	TRBV4-1	NA	TRBJ1-2	CASSQVSGQSFYGYTF	TGCGCCAGCAGCCAAGTTTCAGGACAGAGTTTTTATGGCTACACCTTC
NA	TRBV11-3	NA	TRBJ2-1	CASSSNNEQFF	TGTGCCAGCAGCTCGAACAATGAGCAGTTCTTC
once	TRBV19	TRBD1	TRBJ2-5	CASSLPSTGYQETQYF	TGTGCCAGTAGTCTCCCCTCGACAGGGTACCAAGAGACCCAGTACTTC
few	TRBV6-5	TRBD1	TRBJ1-1	CASSYDRDRPQAFF	TGTGCCAGCAGTTACGACCGGGACAGGCCCCAGGCTTTCTTT
NA	TRBV7-2	NA	TRBJ1-1	CASSSPLGPSTEAFF	TGTGCCAGCAGCTCTCCACTGGGTCCTTCCACTGAAGCTTTCTTT
once	TRBV19	NA	TRBJ1-3	CASSTTGTGNTIYF	TGTGCCAGTAGTACTACAGGGACTGGAAACACCATATATTTT
NA	TRBV7-3	NA	TRBJ2-7	CASSLTSGREQYF	TGTGCCAGCAGCTTAACGTCCGGTCGCGAGCAGTACTTC
NA	TRBV27	NA	TRBJ1-1	CASSFNAKTEAFF	TGTGCCAGCAGTTTCAACGCCAAAACTGAAGCTTTCTTT
NA	TRBV10-3	TRBD2	TRBJ2-2	CAISGEGTGELFF	TGTGCCATCAGTGGGGAGGGCACCGGGGAGCTGTTTTTT
NA	TRBV11-2	NA	TRBJ1-4	CASSFVDTRVLFF	TGTGCCAGCAGCTTTGTTGACACGAGAGTACTGTTTTTT
few	TRBV11-2	NA	TRBJ1-1	CASSLWDTEAFF	TGTGCCAGCAGCTTATGGGACACTGAAGCTTTCTTT
NA	TRBV10-3	NA	TRBJ2-1	CATGGSNEQFF	TGTGCCACCGGAGGAAGCAATGAGCAGTTCTTC
NA	TRBV30	NA	TRBJ2-5	CAWSPASPTQYF	TGTGCCTGGAGTCCAGCCTCGCCGACCCAGTACTTC
NA	TRBV19	NA	TRBJ2-7	CASSIGVAQTYEQYF	TGTGCCAGTAGTATTGGAGTAGCTCAAACCTACGAGCAGTACTTC
NA	TRBV7-8	NA	TRBJ2-7	CASSKGEGETYEQYF	TGTGCCAGCAGCAAAGGGGAGGGGGAGACCTACGAGCAGTACTTC
NA	TRBV7-9	NA	TRBJ2-2	CASSLAKGTGELFF	TGTGCCAGCAGCTTAGCGAAAGGGACCGGGGAGCTGTTTTTT
NA	TRBV6-5	NA	TRBJ1-3	CASSYKGSGNTIYF	TGTGCCAGCAGTTACAAGGGTAGTGGAAACACCATATATTTT
NA	TRBV11-3	TRBD1	TRBJ2-5	CASSYQGAIETQYF	TGTGCCAGCAGTTACCAGGGGGCAATAGAGACCCAGTACTTC
once	TRBV4-2	NA	TRBJ1-6	CASSQVGSDNSPLHF	TGTGCCAGCAGCCAAGTTGGCAGTGATAATTCACCCCTCCACTTT
once	TRBV6-4	NA	TRBJ1-4	CASSDSTQGNEKLFF	TGTGCCAGCAGTGACTCGACTCAGGGAAATGAAAAACTGTTTTTT
NA	TRBV5-1	NA	TRBJ2-7	CASSGDSYEQYF	TGCGCCAGCAGTGGGGATTCCTACGAGCAGTACTTC
NA	TRBV6-6	TRBD1	TRBJ1-4	CASKITGQGGEKLFF	TGTGCCAGCAAGATCACGGGACAGGGTGGTGAAAAACTGTTTTTT
NA	TRBV19	NA	TRBJ2-7	CASSIQGTEQYF	TGTGCCAGTAGTATACAGGGAACCGAGCAGTACTTC
NA	TRBV5-4	TRBD1	TRBJ1-6	CASSPRTGADSPLHF	TGTGCCAGCAGCCCGCGGACAGGGGCGGATTCACCCCTCCACTTT
NA	TRBV2	NA	TRBJ1-5	CASSDDRSNQPQHF	TGTGCCAGCAGTGATGACAGGAGTAATCAGCCCCAGCATTTT
NA	TRBV7-2	NA	TRBJ1-1	CASSLEPGMYSEAFF	TGTGCCAGCAGCTTAGAGCCAGGGATGTATTCTGAAGCTTTCTTT
once	TRBV5-1	TRBD1	TRBJ2-7	CASSATGGTYEQYF	TGCGCCAGCAGCGCGACAGGGGGCACCTACGAGCAGTACTTC
NA	TRBV19	NA	TRBJ2-3	CASSFRFGGRTDTQYF	TGTGCCAGTAGTTTTCGTTTTGGGGGTCGGACAGATACGCAGTATTTT
NA	TRBV19	NA	TRBJ2-4	CASSISFSWGNIQYF	TGTGCCAGTAGTATCTCCTTCTCATGGGGGAACATTCAGTACTTC
few	TRBV2	TRBD1	TRBJ2-1	CASRADRVGYNEQFF	TGTGCCAGCAGGGCGGACAGGGTGGGCTACAATGAGCAGTTCTTC
NA	TRBV5-1	NA	TRBJ1-3	CASSFSSSGNTIYF	TGCGCCAGCAGCTTTTCCAGCTCTGGAAACACCATATATTTT
NA	TRBV30	NA	TRBJ1-3	CAWSWDGLSGNTIYF	TGTGCCTGGAGTTGGGACGGACTCTCTGGAAACACCATATATTTT
NA	TRBV19	TRBD1	TRBJ1-4	CASSAGTGEDEKLFF	TGTGCCAGTAGTGCCGGGACAGGGGAGGATGAAAAACTGTTTTTT
NA	TRBV6-1	TRBD1	TRBJ1-6	CASRKDRVGSPLHF	TGTGCCAGCAGAAAGGACAGGGTTGGATCACCCCTCCACTTT